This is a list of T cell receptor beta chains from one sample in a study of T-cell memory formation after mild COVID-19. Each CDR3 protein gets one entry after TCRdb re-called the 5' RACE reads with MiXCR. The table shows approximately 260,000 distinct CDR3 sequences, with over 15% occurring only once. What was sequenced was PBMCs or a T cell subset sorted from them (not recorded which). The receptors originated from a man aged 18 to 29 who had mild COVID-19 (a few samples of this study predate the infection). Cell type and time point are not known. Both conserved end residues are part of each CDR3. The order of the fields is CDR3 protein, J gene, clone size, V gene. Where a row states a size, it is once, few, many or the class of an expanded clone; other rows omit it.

CASSWQRGKETQYF,TRBJ2-5,few,TRBV5-1
CSVRLAGPNTGELFF,TRBJ2-2,-,TRBV29-1
CASSLASEVLNQPQHF,TRBJ1-5,-,TRBV5-1
CASSQDGNPKAFF,TRBJ1-1,-,TRBV4-3
CASSTGTGYEQYF,TRBJ2-7,many,TRBV12-3/TRBV12-4
CASSLGPGREGYAFF,TRBJ1-1,-,TRBV5-1
CASSARQGATDTQYF,TRBJ2-3,-,TRBV5-6
CASKSIREGTQYF,TRBJ2-5,many,TRBV4-1
CASRNEYRYEQYF,TRBJ2-7,-,TRBV12-3/TRBV12-4
CASSPAGVRTDTQYF,TRBJ2-3,many,TRBV18
CASSKDRERGYYEQYF,TRBJ2-7,-,TRBV4-1
CASSSTGTGEAFF,TRBJ1-1,-,TRBV5-1
CASSDRLETQYF,TRBJ2-5,many,TRBV9
CASSLTGQGKWTQYF,TRBJ2-5,-,TRBV28
CASGPPPRGVQHF,TRBJ1-5,few,TRBV6-2/TRBV6-3
CASSGQGMAPLHF,TRBJ1-6,once,TRBV28
CASSEGLWVGETQYF,TRBJ2-5,-,TRBV25-1
CASSIAGYQPQHF,TRBJ1-5,-,TRBV7-9
CASSLPGPNTGELFF,TRBJ2-2,-,TRBV5-1
CSVGQPPETQYF,TRBJ2-5,few,TRBV29-1
CSAQKGTDHYEQYF,TRBJ2-7,few,TRBV20-1
CASSQRLANYGYTF,TRBJ1-2,-,TRBV3-1
CASRLGGADTGELFF,TRBJ2-2,many,TRBV5-4
CASSYEASSYNEQFF,TRBJ2-1,-,TRBV6-6
CGSGRGINSPLHF,TRBJ1-6,few,TRBV6-5
CASSSSGGPERTDTQYF,TRBJ2-3,many,TRBV5-8
CASSSWASEETQYF,TRBJ2-5,-,TRBV6-1
CASSLQGGNTQYF,TRBJ2-3,-,TRBV27
CASSLAGPDQPQHF,TRBJ1-5,few,TRBV5-5
CRGTSGGIDTQYF,TRBJ2-3,-,TRBV20-1
CSARDPRGGGVRDTQYF,TRBJ2-3,-,TRBV20-1
CASNRGNLPDTQYF,TRBJ2-3,few,TRBV6-2/TRBV6-3
CASSPQGPEQFF,TRBJ2-1,few,TRBV6-2/TRBV6-3
CASSLRDRVSYTF,TRBJ1-2,few,TRBV7-2
CASSPDDSGSYEQYF,TRBJ2-7,few,TRBV4-3
CAWSGTVLSYEQYF,TRBJ2-7,-,TRBV30
CASSPGTRQYF,TRBJ2-3,few,TRBV27
CASSLNTEETQYF,TRBJ2-5,-,TRBV7-3
CSGGQGNEQYF,TRBJ2-7,-,TRBV29-1
CASSVGEGGYEQYF,TRBJ2-7,few,TRBV9
CASSLRANTEAFF,TRBJ1-1,many,TRBV4-1
CASSQSGWARATNEKLFF,TRBJ1-4,-,TRBV23-1
CAIGKTPTGPGELFF,TRBJ2-2,-,TRBV10-3
CASSRNLGTDYEQYF,TRBJ2-7,few,TRBV7-6
CASTGFDEQYF,TRBJ2-7,-,TRBV2
CAIRGPSDEQFF,TRBJ2-1,few,TRBV10-3
CSASGAMYNEQFF,TRBJ2-1,few,TRBV20-1
CASSSARPPYNEQFF,TRBJ2-1,-,TRBV5-1
CASSYSIILGARTGELFF,TRBJ2-2,-,TRBV6-5